These 5 T cell receptor beta chains share one sample of origin, sequenced in a study of blood T cells in healthy people across ages. PCR was performed a second time for roughly 7 to 12 cycles using a sample-barcoded 5' primer and a J-beta primer mix. TCRdb itself ran the 5' RACE reads through MiXCR, one entry per CDR3 protein. In the table there are 700,000 to 950,000 distinct CDR3 sequences, roughly 47% of which are singletons. What was sequenced was blood. These receptors originate from a woman aged 60 to 75 in good health.

This clonotype was observed a few times. This chain uses TRBV11-2 with TRBJ2-7, with D perhaps TRBD2 (5 bases). V was trimmed by 0 bases and J by 0 bases, leaving 12 bases between them. The germline V gene encodes CDR1 SGHAT and CDR2 FQNNGV. The CDR3 is made up of 16 amino acids. For the CDR3, the DNA is TGTGCCAGCAGCTTAGATAGGGAGACCAACTCCTACGAGCAGTACTTC. Translation: CASSLDRETNSYEQYF. Looking up the rest from reference TRBV11-2 and TRBJ2-7 gives the full variable domain: EAGVAQSPRYKIIEKRQSVAFWCNPISGHATLYWYQQILGQGPKLLIQFQNNGVVDDSQLPKDRFSAERLKGVDSTLKIQPAKLEDSAVYLCASSLDRETNSYEQYFGPGTRLTVT.

This clonotype has more than one count but fewer than ten. The V and J genes are TRBV6-5 and TRBJ2-5; 12 bases fit TRBD2. The V gene's germline CDR1 is MNHEY and CDR2 SVGAGI. V trimming: 6 bases; J trimming: 5 bases; junction bases outside the gene matches: 7. This CDR3 has 15 residues. The CDR3 coding sequence is TGTGCCAGCAGGCCTAGCGGGGGGGGCCATGAGACCCAGTACTTC. Protein sequence: CASRPSGGGHETQYF.

This clonotype was detected only a few times. The chain uses TRBV7-2 and TRBJ2-3; 10 nucleotides line up with TRBD2. CDR3 length: 15 amino acids. The V gene's germline CDR1 is SGHTA and CDR2 FQGNSA. V shed 5 bases and J 4 bases; nucleotides not matched to a gene: 6. In nucleotides, the CDR3 is TGTGCCAGCAGCAGATCTAGCGGGAGTGCAGATACGCAGTATTTT. It translates to CASSRSSGSADTQYF.

CDR3 nucleotides: TGTGCCAGCAGCTTGGCTAGCGAGAAAACAGATACGCAGTATTTT. Translation gives CASSLASEKTDTQYF. V gene TRBV5-5 combines with J gene TRBJ2-3; D possibly corresponds to TRBD2 (6 bases). The V gene lost 0 bases and the J gene lost 3 bases, with 11 bases spanning the gap. Germline V lookup: CDR1 SGHKS, CDR2 YYEKEE (reference sequence). This CDR3 spans 15 amino acids.

Details on this clonotype: Compared with germline, one end of the junction differs, possibly owing to a read error. The chain is built from TRBV10-3 and TRBJ1-2; TRBD1 aligns across 7 bases. This CDR3 is built from 13 residues. Germline CDR1 and CDR2: ENHRY and SYGVKD. The CDR3 region has the DNA TGTGCCTTCAGTGGGACAGCTCTCTATGGCTACACCTTC. Its protein is CAFSGTALYGYTF.